The 17 T cell receptor beta chains below all came from one sample that was sequenced in a study of blood T cell repertoires in COVID-19. Profiling relied on immunoSEQ multiplex PCR, and the TCRdb table lists in-frame clones only, not all of them. The repertoire holds roughly 76,000 clones, with approximately 80% as singletons. The sample consisted of peripheral blood. The receptors shown here come from a human donor in a cohort sampled during active COVID-19.

The chain is built from TRBV9 and TRBJ2-3; a weak D match, TRBD2 (5 bases). Germline lookup yields CDR1 SGDLS and CDR2 YYNGEE. The CDR3 is 15 amino acids. Between the trimmed V and J ends, which lost 3 bases and 3 bases, there was a span of 14 bases. The CDR3 loop is CASSGELLGTDTQYF. The CDR3 DNA sequence: TGTGCCAGCAGCGGGGAGCTACTGGGGACAGATACGCAGTATTTT. The complete variable domain, with remaining parts taken from reference TRBV9 and TRBJ2-3, reads DSGVTQTPKHLITATGQRVTLRCSPRSGDLSVYWYQQSLDQGLQFLIQYYNGEERAKGNILERFSAQQFPDLHSELNLSSLELGDSALYFCASSGELLGTDTQYFGPGTRLTVL.

In DNA form, the CDR3 reads TGTGCCAGCAGCCCGGGAGACGGGAGGGAGACCCAGTACTTC. Translated, it gives CASSPGDGRETQYF. V gene TRBV3-1 (or the pseudogene TRBV3-2) combines with J gene TRBJ2-5, with 7 bases identical to TRBD2. CDR1 and CDR2 (germline): LGHDT, YNNKEL (reference sequence). The V segment lost 4 bases and the J segment 5 bases; nucleotides outside the gene matches: 7. The CDR3 covers 14 residues.

This clone has a handful of counts. This chain links TRBV3-1 (or the pseudogene TRBV3-2) with TRBJ2-2, with TRBD2 matching 7 bases. The CDR3 covers 15 residues. Germline CDR1 LGHDT, CDR2 YNNKEL (reference sequence). V dropped 3 bases and J dropped 2; count of bases not matched to a gene: 3. The CDR3 DNA sequence: TGTGCCAGCAGCCAGGGGGGGAGTAACACCGGGGAGCTGTTTTTT. Its protein is CASSQGGSNTGELFF.

This chain links TRBV7-9 with TRBJ1-1; 7 positions agree with TRBD1. The CDR3 has 15 amino acids. J gave up 3 bases and V 5 bases, and 9 bases lay outside the gene matches. The germline V gene encodes CDR1 SEHNR and CDR2 FQNEAQ (reference sequence). This CDR3 reads CASSLRQGVDTEAFF. DNA of the CDR3: TGTGCCAGCAGCCTTCGACAGGGTGTGGACACTGAAGCTTTCTTT.

The rearrangement joins TRBV4-3 to TRBJ2-7; D unresolved. Trimming shortened V by 2 bases and J by 7 bases, and 12 bases separated the two germline ends. Germline V CDR1 and CDR2: LGHNA, YSLEER. This CDR3 region has 13 residues. CDR3: CASSQTLSREQYF. The CDR3 region has the DNA TGCGCCAGCAGCCAAACCCTTTCCCGGGAGCAGTACTTC.

The chain carries TRBV7-6 and TRBJ1-3, with D possibly being TRBD1 (6 bases). Trimming took 0 bases from V and 4 from J, leaving 16 bases between them. This CDR3 has 17 amino acids. The V gene's germline CDR1 is SGHVS and CDR2 FNYEAQ. The chain's CDR3 is CASSLAGRGAKGNTIYF. CDR3 DNA: TGTGCCAGCAGCTTAGCCGGCAGGGGCGCGAAAGGAAACACCATATATTTT.

J is TRBJ1-4 and V is TRBV11-2, with D unclear. The CDR3 covers 15 residues. V gave up 3 bases and J gave up 4 bases, with 12 bases separating them. From germline, CDR1 is SGHAT and CDR2 FQNNGV. CDR3 in DNA: TGTGCCAGCAGCTTGGACTCGTTGGGTAATGAAAAACTGTTTTTT. This encodes CASSLDSLGNEKLFF.

The chain recombines TRBV27 with TRBJ2-7; 16 nucleotides align to TRBD2. Germline CDR1 reads MNHEY; CDR2 reads SMNVEV (reference sequence). There are 15 residues in the CDR3. V trimming: 5 bases; J trimming: 6 bases; junction bases outside the gene matches: 4. The CDR3 nucleotides are TGTGCCAGCAGTCCCGGGACTAGCGGGAGGGTCGAGCAGTACTTC. Protein: CASSPGTSGRVEQYF.

The rearrangement links TRBV9 to TRBJ2-1, with D possibly being TRBD2 (8 bases). V lost 2 bases to trimming and J lost 0 bases, with 21 bases between them. The CDR3 has 19 residues. Germline V gives CDR1 SGDLS, CDR2 YYNGEE. CDR3 DNA: TGTGCCAGCAGCGTCAGACAGGGCTCAGCGGGAGTCTCCTACAATGAGCAGTTCTTC. Protein product: CASSVRQGSAGVSYNEQFF.

The chain has TRBV7-6 and TRBJ2-5; 8 bases fit TRBD1. Germline CDR1 and CDR2: SGHVS and FNYEAQ. The CDR3 sequence is 14 residues long. V lost 3 bases, J lost 5 bases, and 5 bases stayed unmatched. CDR3 in amino acids: CASSFQGAEETQYF. CDR3 bases: TGTGCCAGCAGCTTCCAGGGGGCAGAGGAGACCCAGTACTTC.

This clone has a handful of counts. The chain combines TRBV9 with TRBJ2-1; 9 bases map to TRBD2. CDR3 length: 16 amino acids. V was clipped by 0 bases and J by 4 bases; unmatched bases: 5. The germline gives CDR1 SGDLS, CDR2 YYNGEE. For the CDR3, the DNA is TGTGCCAGCAGCGTAGCGACTAGCGGAGGATACAATGAGCAGTTCTTC. Its protein product is CASSVATSGGYNEQFF.

This clone was recorded once. The gene calls are TRBV28 and TRBJ2-1; the match to TRBD2 covers 11 bases. Germline CDR1 is MDHEN and CDR2 is SYDVKM. V gave up 4 bases and J gave up 5 bases; unmatched junction bases: 10. The CDR3 consists of 17 residues. CDR3 protein: CASSSQGGGLADNEQFF. CDR3 coding DNA: TGTGCCAGCAGTTCACAGGGGGGGGGACTAGCGGACAATGAGCAGTTCTTC.

The rearrangement joins TRBV3-1 (or the pseudogene TRBV3-2) to TRBJ2-1; 7 positions match TRBD2. This CDR3 has 14 amino acids. V was clipped by 0 bases and J by 9 bases; unmatched bases: 5. The germline V gene has CDR1 LGHDT and CDR2 YNNKEL (reference sequence). CDR3 coding DNA: TGTGCCAGCAGCCAAGAAGGTGGGAGGGGTGAGCAGTTCTTC. Its protein product is CASSQEGGRGEQFF.

The chain links TRBV5-5 to TRBJ1-4, with TRBD1 as a possible D gene (5 bases). Germline CDR1 reads SGHKS; CDR2 reads YYEKEE (reference sequence). This CDR3 comprises 17 residues. V lost 0 bases and J 0 bases, leaving 12 bases between the germline ends. For the CDR3, the DNA is TGTGCCAGCAGCTTGGCCCCGGGGGGGGCAACTAATGAAAAACTGTTTTTT. Protein product: CASSLAPGGATNEKLFF.

This clone was found a few times. J is TRBJ2-5 and V is TRBV3-1 (or the pseudogene TRBV3-2); no clear D. The V gene's germline CDR1 is LGHDT and CDR2 YNNKEL (reference sequence). This CDR3 spans 12 amino acids. Trimming shortened V by 1 base and J by 5 bases, and 5 bases separated the two germline ends. In DNA, the CDR3 is TGTGCCAGCAGCCAAGCTTTGGAGACCCAGTACTTC. Translating gives CASSQALETQYF.

This clone has more than one count but fewer than ten. This chain connects TRBV10-2 to TRBJ1-2, with 8 bases lining up with TRBD1. This CDR3 is built from 13 residues. Per germline, CDR1 WSHSY and CDR2 SAAADI. J was trimmed by 2 bases and V by 8 bases; bases with no gene match: 4. In DNA form, the CDR3 reads TGCGCCAGCCGACAGGGGATAAACTATGGCTACACCTTC. Translated, it gives CASRQGINYGYTF.

The V gene is TRBV5-6, the J gene TRBJ2-7, with 8 bases fitting TRBD1. CDR1 is SGHDT and CDR2 is YYEEEE in the germline V gene. This CDR3 is built from 13 residues. Trimming cost V 0 bases and J 7 bases; bases outside gene matches: 3. The CDR3 DNA sequence: TGTGCCAGCAGCTTGGACAGGGGGTGGGAGCAGTACTTC. It is translated as CASSLDRGWEQYF.